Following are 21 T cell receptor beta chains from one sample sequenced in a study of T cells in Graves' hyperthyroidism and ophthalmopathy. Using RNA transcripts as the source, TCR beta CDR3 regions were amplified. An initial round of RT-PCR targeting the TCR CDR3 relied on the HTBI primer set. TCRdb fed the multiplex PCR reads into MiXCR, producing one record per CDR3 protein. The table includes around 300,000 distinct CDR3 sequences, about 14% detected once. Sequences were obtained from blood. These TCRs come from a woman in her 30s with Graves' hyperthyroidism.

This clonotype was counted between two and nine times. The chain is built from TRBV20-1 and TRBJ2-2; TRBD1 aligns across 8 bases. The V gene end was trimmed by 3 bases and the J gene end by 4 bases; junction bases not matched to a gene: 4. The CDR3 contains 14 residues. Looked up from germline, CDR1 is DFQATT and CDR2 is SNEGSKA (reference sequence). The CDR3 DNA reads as TGCAGTGCTAGCAGGGGGCGCGGCACCGGGGAGCTGTTTTTT. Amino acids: CSASRGRGTGELFF.

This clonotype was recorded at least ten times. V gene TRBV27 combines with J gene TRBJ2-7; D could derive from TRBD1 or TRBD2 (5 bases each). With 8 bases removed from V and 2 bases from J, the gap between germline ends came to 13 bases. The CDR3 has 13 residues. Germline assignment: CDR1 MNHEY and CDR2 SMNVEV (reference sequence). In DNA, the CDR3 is TGTGCCAGCGCCCGGGACCCTGCCTACGAGCAGTACTTC. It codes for CASARDPAYEQYF.

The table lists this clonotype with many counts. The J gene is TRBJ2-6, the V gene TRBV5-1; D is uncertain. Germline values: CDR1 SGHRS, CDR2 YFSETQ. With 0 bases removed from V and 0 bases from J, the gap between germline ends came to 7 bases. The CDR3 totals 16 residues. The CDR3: CASSLEAGSGANVLTF. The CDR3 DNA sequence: TGCGCCAGCAGCTTGGAGGCTGGCTCTGGGGCCAACGTCCTGACTTTC.

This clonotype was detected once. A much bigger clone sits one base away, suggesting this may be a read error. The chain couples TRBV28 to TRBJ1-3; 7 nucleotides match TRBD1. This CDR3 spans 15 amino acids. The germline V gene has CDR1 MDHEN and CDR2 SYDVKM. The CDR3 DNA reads TGTGCCAACAGTCCCGCAGGGGACAGTGGAAACACCATATATTTT. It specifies CANSPAGDSGNTIYF.

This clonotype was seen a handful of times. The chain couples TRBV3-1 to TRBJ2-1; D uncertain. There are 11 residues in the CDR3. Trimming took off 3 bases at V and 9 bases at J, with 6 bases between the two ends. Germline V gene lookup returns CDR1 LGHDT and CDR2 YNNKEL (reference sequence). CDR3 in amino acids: CASSQNFEQFF. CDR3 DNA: TGTGCCAGCAGCCAGAATTTTGAGCAGTTCTTC.

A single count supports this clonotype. The CDR3 bases are TGCAGCGGTAGCCCCCTCACAGATACGCAGTATTTT. Translated, it gives CSGSPLTDTQYF. The chain recombines TRBV29-1 with TRBJ2-3; D remains ambiguous. The CDR3 spans 12 residues. V was cut by 7 bases and J by 2 bases, with 10 bases left in between. CDR1 is SQVTM and CDR2 is ANQGSEA in the germline V gene.

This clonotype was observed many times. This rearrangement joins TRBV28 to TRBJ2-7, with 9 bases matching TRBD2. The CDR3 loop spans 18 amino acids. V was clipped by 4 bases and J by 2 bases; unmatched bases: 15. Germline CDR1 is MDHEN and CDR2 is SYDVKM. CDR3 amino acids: CASSSTRPGTSHPYEQYF. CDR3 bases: TGTGCCAGCAGTTCCACGAGGCCCGGGACTAGCCACCCCTACGAGCAGTACTTC.

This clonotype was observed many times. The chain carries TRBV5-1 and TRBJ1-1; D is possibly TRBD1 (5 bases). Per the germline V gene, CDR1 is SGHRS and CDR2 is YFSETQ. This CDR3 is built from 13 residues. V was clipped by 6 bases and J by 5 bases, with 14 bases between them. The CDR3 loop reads CASIGAGWTEAFF. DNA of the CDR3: TGCGCCAGCATCGGGGCAGGATGGACTGAAGCTTTCTTT. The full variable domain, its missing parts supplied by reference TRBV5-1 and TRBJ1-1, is KAGVTQTPRYLIKTRGQQVTLSCSPISGHRSVSWYQQTPGQGLQFLFEYFSETQRNKGNFPGRFSGRQFSNSRSEMNVSTLELGDSALYLCASIGAGWTEAFFGQGTRLTVV.

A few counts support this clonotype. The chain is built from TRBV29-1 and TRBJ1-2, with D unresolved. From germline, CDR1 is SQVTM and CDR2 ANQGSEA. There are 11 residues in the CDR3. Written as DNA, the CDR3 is TGCACTGTCGGAGATCATGGGGGCTACACCTTC. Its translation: CTVGDHGGYTF.

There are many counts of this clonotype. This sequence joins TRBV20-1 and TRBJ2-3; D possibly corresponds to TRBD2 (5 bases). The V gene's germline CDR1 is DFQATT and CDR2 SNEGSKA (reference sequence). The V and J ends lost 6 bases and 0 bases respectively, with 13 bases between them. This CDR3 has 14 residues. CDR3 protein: CSAPAVTSTDTQYF. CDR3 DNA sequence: TGCAGTGCCCCAGCGGTTACTAGCACAGATACGCAGTATTTT.

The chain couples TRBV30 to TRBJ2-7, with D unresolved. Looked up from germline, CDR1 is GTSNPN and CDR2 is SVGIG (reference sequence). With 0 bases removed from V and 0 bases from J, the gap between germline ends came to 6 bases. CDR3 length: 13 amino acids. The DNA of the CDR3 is TGTGCCTGGAGTGTACGGAGCTCCTACGAGCAGTACTTC. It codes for CAWSVRSSYEQYF.

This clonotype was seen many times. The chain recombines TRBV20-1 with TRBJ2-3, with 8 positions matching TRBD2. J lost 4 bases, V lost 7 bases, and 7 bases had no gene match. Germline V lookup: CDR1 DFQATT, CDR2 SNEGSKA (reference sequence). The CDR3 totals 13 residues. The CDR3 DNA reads TGCAGTGTCGGGACTAGTTATGCAGATACGCAGTATTTT. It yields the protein CSVGTSYADTQYF.

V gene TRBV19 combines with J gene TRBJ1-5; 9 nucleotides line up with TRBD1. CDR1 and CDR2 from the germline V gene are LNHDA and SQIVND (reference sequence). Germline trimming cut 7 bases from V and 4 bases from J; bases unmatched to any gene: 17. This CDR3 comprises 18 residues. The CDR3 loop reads CASMGEDRGYGGNQPQHF. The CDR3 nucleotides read TGTGCCAGTATGGGAGAGGACAGGGGCTACGGGGGGAATCAGCCCCAGCATTTT. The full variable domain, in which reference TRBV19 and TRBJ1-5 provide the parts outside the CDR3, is DGGITQSPKYLFRKEGQNVTLSCEQNLNHDAMYWYRQDPGQGLRLIYYSQIVNDFQKGDIAEGYSVSREKKESFPLTVTSAQKNPTAFYLCASMGEDRGYGGNQPQHFGDGTRLSIL.

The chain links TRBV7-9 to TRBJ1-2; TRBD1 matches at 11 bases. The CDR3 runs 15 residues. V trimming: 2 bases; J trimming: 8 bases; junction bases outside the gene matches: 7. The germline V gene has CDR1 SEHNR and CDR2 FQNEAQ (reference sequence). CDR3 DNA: TGTGCCAGCAGCTTATCGAGGGACAGGGGGTCCGGCTACACCTTC. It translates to CASSLSRDRGSGYTF.

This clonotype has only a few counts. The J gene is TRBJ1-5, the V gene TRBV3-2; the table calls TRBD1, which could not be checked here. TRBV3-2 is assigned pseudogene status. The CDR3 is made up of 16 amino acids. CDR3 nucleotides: TGTGCCAGCAGCCATAACAACCCAGGGGGGGCATTGCCCCAGCATTTT. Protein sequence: CASSHNNPGGALPQHF.

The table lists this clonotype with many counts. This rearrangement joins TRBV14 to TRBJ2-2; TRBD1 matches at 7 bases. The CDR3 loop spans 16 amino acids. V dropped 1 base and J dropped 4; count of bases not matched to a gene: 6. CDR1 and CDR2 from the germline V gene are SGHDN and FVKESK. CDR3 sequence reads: CASSQGNRGLTGELFF. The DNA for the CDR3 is TGTGCCAGCAGCCAAGGGAACAGGGGTCTCACCGGGGAGCTGTTTTTT.

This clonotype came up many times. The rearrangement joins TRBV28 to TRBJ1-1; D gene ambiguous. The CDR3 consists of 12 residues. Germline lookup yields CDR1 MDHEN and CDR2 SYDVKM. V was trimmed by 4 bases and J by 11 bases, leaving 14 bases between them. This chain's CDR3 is CASSSREAGAFF. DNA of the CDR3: TGTGCCAGCAGTTCCCGGGAAGCCGGGGCTTTCTTT.

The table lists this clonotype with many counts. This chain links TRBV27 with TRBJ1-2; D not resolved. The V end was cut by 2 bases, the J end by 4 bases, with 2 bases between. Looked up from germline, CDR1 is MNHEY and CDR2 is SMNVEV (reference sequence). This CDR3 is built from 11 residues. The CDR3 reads CASSLPYGYTF. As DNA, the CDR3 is TGTGCCAGCAGTTTACCCTATGGCTACACCTTC.

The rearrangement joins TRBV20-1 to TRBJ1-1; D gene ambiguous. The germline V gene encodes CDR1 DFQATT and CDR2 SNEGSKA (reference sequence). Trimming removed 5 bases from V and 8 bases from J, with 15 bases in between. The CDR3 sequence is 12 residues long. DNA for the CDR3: TGCAGTGCTTTCGCATCCTACTCAGAAGCTTTCTTT. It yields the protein CSAFASYSEAFF.

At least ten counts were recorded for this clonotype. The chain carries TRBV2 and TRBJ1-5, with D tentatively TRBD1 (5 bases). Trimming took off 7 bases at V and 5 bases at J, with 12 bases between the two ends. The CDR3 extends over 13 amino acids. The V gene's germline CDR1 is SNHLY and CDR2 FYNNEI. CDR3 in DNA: TGTGCCAGCAATCCAGGGAAGGATCAGCCCCAGCATTTT. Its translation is CASNPGKDQPQHF. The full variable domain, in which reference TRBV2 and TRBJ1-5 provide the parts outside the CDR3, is EPEVTQTPSHQVTQMGQEVILRCVPISNHLYFYWYRQILGQKVEFLVSFYNNEISEKSEIFDDQFSVERPDGSNFTLKIRSTKLEDSAMYFCASNPGKDQPQHFGDGTRLSIL.

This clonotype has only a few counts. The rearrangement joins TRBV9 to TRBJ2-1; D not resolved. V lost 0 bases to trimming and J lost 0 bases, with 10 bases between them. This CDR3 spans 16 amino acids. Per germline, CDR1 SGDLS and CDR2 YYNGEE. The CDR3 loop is CASSVVDGSSYNEQFF. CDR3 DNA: TGTGCCAGCAGCGTAGTTGACGGGTCCTCCTACAATGAGCAGTTCTTC.